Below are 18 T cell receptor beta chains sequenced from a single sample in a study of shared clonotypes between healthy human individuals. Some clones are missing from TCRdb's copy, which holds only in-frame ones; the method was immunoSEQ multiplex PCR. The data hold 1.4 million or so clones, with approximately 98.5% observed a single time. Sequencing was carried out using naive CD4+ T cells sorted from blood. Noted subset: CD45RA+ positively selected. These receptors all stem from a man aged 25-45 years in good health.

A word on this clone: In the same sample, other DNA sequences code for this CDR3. The DNA of the CDR3 is TGTGCCAGCAGCCGGGACTTCTACGAGCAGTACTTC. As protein: CASSRDFYEQYF. The chain links TRBV2 to TRBJ2-7; tentative D call: TRBD2 (6 bases). V lost 6 bases to trimming and J lost 3 bases, with 9 bases between them. Germline V gene data show CDR1 as SNHLY and CDR2 as FYNNEI. The CDR3 covers 12 residues. Combining the CDR3 with reference TRBV2 and TRBJ2-7 gives the whole variable domain EPEVTQTPSHQVTQMGQEVILRCVPISNHLYFYWYRQILGQKVEFLVSFYNNEISEKSEIFDDQFSVERPDGSNFTLKIRSTKLEDSAMYFCASSRDFYEQYFGPGTRLTVT.

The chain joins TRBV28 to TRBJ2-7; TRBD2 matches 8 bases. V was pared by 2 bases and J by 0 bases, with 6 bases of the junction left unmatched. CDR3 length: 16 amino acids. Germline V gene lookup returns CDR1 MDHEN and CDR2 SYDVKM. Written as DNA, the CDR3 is TGTGCCAGCAGTTTAAGGAGACTAGCGACCTCCTACGAGCAGTACTTC. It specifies CASSLRRLATSYEQYF. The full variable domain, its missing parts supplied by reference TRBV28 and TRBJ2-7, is DVKVTQSSRYLVKRTGEKVFLECVQDMDHENMFWYRQDPGLGLRLIYFSYDVKMKEKGDIPEGYSVSREKKERFSLILESASTNQTSMYLCASSLRRLATSYEQYFGPGTRLTVT.

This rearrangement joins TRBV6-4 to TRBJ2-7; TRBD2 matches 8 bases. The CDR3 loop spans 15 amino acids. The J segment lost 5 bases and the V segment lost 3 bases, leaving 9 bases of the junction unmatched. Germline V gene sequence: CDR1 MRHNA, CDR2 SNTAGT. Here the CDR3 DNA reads TGTGCCAGCAGTGAATCGGGACTAGTTCGCGACGAGCAGTACTTC. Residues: CASSESGLVRDEQYF.

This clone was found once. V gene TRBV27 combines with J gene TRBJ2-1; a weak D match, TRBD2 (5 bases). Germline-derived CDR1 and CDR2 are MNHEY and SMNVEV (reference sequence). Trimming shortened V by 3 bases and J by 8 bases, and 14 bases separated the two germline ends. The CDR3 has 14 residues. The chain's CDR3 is CASSFVGERHEQFF. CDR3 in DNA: TGTGCCAGCAGTTTTGTGGGAGAGAGGCATGAGCAGTTCTTC.

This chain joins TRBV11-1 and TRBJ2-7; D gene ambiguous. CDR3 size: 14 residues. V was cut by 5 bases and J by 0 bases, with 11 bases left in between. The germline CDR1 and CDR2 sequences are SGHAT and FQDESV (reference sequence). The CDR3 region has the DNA TGTGCCAGCAGCCCCTCGTGGACCTCCTACGAGCAGTACTTC. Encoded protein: CASSPSWTSYEQYF.

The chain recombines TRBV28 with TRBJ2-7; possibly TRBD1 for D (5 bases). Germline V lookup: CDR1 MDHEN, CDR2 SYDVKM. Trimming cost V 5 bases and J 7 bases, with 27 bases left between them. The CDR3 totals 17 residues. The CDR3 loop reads CASSPPFFARGRVEQYF. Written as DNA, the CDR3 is TGTGCCAGCAGTCCCCCGTTCTTTGCAAGGGGAAGGGTTGAGCAGTACTTC.

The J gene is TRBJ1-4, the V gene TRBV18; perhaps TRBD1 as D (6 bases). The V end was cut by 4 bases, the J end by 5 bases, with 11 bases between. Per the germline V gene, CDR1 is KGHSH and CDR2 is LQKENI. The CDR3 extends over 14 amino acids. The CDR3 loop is CASSRRQGNEKLFF. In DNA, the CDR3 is TGTGCCAGCTCACGAAGGCAGGGGAATGAAAAACTGTTTTTT.

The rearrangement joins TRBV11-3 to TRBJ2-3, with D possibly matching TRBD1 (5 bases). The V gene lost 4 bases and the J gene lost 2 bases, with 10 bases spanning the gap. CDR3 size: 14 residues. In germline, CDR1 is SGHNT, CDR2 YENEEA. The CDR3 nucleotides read TGTGCCAGCAGCTACGGTGGGGCCACAGATACGCAGTATTTT. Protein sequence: CASSYGGATDTQYF.

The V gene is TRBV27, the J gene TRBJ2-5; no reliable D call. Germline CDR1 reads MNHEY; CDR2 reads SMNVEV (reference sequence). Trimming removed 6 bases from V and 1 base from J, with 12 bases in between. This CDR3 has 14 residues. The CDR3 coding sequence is TGTGCCAGCAGCTGGTTAGGGCCCCAAGAGACCCAGTACTTC. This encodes CASSWLGPQETQYF.

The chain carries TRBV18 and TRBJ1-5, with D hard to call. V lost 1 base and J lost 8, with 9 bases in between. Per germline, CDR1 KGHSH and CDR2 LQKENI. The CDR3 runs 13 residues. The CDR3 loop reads CASSPQGREPQHF. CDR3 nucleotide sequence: TGTGCCAGCTCACCACAGGGCCGGGAGCCCCAGCATTTT.

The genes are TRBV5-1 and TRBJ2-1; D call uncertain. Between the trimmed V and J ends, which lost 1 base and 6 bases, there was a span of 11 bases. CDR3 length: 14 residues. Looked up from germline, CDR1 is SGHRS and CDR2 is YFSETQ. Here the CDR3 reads CASSLWTSPNEQFF. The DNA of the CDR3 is TGCGCCAGCAGCTTGTGGACGAGTCCCAATGAGCAGTTCTTC.

CDR3 amino acids: CASSQEEGKQETQYF. CDR3 coding DNA: TGCGCCAGCAGCCAAGAAGAGGGTAAGCAAGAGACCCAGTACTTC. V usage is TRBV4-1 and J usage is TRBJ2-5; TRBD2 might be the D (5 bases). Per the germline V gene, CDR1 is MGHRA and CDR2 is YSYEKL. V lost 0 bases, J lost 2 bases, and 10 bases lay in between. The CDR3 contains 15 residues.

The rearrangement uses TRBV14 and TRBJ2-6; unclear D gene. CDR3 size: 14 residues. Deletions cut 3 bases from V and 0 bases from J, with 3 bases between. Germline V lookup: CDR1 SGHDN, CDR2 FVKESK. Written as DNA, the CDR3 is TGTGCCAGCAGCCACAGCTCTGGGGCCAACGTCCTGACTTTC. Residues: CASSHSSGANVLTF.

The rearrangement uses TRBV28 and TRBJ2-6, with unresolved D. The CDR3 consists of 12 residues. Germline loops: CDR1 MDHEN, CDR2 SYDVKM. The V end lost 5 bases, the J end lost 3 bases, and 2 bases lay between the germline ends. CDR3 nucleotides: TGTGCCAGCAGTCTTGGGGCCAACGTCCTGACTTTC. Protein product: CASSLGANVLTF.

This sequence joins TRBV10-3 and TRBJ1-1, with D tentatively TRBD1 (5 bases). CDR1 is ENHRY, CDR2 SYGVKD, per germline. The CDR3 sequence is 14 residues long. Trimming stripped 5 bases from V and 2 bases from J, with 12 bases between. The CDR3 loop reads CAISPGLENTEAFF. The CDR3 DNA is TGTGCCATCAGTCCGGGGCTGGAAAACACTGAAGCTTTCTTT.

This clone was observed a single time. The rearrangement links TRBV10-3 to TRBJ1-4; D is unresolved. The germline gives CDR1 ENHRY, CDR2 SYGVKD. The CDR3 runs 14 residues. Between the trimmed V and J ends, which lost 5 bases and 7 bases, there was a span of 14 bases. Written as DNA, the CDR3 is TGTGCCATCAGTAGAGGGCAGGTCGGTGAAAAACTGTTTTTT. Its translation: CAISRGQVGEKLFF.

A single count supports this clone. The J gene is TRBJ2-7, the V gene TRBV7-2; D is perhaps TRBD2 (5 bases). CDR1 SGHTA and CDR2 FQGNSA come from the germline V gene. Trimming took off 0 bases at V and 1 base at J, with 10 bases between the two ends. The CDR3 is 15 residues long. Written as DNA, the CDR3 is TGTGCCAGCAGCTTAGCGGGAGCAGAGTCCTACGAGCAGTACTTC. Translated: CASSLAGAESYEQYF.

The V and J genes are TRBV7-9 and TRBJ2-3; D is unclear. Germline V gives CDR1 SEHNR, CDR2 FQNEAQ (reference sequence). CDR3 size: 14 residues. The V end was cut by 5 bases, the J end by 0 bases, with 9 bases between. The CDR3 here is CASSRRISTDTQYF. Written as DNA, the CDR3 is TGTGCCAGCAGCCGGCGGATTAGCACAGATACGCAGTATTTT.